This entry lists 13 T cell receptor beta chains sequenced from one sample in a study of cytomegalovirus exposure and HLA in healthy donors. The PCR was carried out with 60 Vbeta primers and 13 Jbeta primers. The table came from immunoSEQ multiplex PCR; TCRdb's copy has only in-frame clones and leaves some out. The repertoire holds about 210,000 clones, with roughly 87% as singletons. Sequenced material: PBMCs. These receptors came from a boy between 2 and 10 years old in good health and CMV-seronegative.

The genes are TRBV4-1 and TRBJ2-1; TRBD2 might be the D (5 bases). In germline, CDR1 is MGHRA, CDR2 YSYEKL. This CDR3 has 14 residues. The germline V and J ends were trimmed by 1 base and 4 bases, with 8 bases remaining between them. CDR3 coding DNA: TGCGCCAGCAGCCAAGGTCGGGGATACAATGAGCAGTTCTTC. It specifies CASSQGRGYNEQFF.

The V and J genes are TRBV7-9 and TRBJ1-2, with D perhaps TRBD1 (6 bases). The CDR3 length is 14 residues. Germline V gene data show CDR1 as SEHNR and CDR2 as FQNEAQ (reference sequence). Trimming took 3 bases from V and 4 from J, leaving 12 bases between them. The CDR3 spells CASSFEGESYGYTF. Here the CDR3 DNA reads TGTGCCAGCAGCTTTGAGGGGGAATCCTATGGCTACACCTTC.

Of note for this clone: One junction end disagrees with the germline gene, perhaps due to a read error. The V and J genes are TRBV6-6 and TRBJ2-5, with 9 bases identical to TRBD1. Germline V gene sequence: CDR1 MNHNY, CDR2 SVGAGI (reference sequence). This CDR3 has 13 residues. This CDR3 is CASGRGQGENQYF. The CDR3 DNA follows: TGTGCCAGCGGTAGGGGACAGGGCGAGAACCAGTACTTC.

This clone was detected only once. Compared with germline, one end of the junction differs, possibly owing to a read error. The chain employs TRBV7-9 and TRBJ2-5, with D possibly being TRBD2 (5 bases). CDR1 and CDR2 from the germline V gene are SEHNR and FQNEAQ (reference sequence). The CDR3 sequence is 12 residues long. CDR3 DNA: TGTTCCAGCAGCTTCCGAGGGGAGACCCAGTACTTC. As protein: CSSSFRGETQYF.

In DNA, the CDR3 is TGCGCCAGCAGCTTGACAGGGGCCGGAAACACCATATATTTT. Amino acid sequence: CASSLTGAGNTIYF. The chain uses TRBV5-1 and TRBJ1-3; 7 nucleotides agree with TRBD1. Germline assignment: CDR1 SGHRS and CDR2 YFSETQ. V was pared by 1 base and J by 4 bases, with 2 bases of the junction left unmatched. This CDR3 is 14 amino acids long.

The CDR3: CSVELLANYEQYF. The CDR3 DNA is TGCAGCGTTGAACTACTAGCGAACTACGAGCAGTACTTC. The J gene is TRBJ2-7, the V gene TRBV29-1; 7 bases map to TRBD2. The germline V gene has CDR1 SQVTM and CDR2 ANQGSEA. The CDR3 sequence is 13 residues long. The junction had 4 bases not matched to a gene; V was cut back by 2 bases and J by 3 bases.

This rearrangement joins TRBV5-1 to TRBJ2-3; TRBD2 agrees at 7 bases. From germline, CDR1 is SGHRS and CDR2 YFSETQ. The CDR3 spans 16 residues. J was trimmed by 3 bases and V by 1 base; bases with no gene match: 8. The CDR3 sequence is CASSLSVGGATDTQYF. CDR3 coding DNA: TGCGCCAGCAGCTTGAGTGTGGGAGGGGCGACAGATACGCAGTATTTT.

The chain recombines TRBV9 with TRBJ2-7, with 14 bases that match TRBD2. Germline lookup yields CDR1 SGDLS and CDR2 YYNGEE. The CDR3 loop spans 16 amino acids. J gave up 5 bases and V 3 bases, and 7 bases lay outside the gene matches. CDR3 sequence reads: CASSARLAGGPDEQYF. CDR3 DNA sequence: TGTGCCAGCAGCGCAAGACTAGCGGGAGGGCCCGACGAGCAGTACTTC. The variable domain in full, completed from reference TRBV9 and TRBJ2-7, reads DSGVTQTPKHLITATGQRVTLRCSPRSGDLSVYWYQQSLDQGLQFLIQYYNGEERAKGNILERFSAQQFPDLHSELNLSSLELGDSALYFCASSARLAGGPDEQYFGPGTRLTVT.

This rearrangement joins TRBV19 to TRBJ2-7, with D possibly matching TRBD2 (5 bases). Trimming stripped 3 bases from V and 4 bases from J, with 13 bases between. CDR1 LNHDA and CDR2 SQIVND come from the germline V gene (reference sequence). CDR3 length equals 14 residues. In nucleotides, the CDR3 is TGTGCCAGTAGTATCCGCGGGCTCTCTTACGAGCAGTACTTC. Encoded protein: CASSIRGLSYEQYF.

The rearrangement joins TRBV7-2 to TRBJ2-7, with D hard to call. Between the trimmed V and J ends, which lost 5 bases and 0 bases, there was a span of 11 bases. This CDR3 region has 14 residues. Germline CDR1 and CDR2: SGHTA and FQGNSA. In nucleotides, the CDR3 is TGTGCCAGCAGCCCGCCCGAGAGCTCCTACGAGCAGTACTTC. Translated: CASSPPESSYEQYF.

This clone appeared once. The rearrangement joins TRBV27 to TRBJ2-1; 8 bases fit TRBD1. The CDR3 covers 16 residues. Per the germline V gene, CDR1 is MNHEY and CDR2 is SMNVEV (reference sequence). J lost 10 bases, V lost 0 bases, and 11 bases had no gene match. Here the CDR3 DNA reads TGTGCCAGCAGTTTATCGAACAGGGGGATATCGAAAGAGCAGTTCTTC. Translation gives CASSLSNRGISKEQFF.

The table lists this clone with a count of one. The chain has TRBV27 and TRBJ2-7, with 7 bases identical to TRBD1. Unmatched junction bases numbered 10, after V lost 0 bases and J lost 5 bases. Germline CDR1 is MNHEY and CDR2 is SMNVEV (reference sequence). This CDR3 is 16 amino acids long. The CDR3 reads CASSLSTPTGPHEQYF. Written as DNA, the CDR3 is TGTGCCAGCAGTTTATCGACCCCGACAGGGCCCCACGAGCAGTACTTC.

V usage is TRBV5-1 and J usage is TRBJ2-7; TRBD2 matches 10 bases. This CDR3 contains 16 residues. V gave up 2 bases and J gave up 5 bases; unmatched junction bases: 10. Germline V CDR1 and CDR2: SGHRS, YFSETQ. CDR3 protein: CASSFRSGRVGDEQYF. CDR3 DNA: TGCGCCAGCAGCTTTAGAAGCGGGAGGGTTGGGGACGAGCAGTACTTC.